This T cell receptor (beta chain) was sequenced during a study of cytomegalovirus exposure and HLA in healthy donors. 60 Vbeta and 13 Jbeta primers were used in PCR. The repertoire was sequenced with immunoSEQ multiplex PCR; TCRdb's copy has only in-frame clones and lacks some. The table records 95,000 to 150,000 clones, about 81% of them present only once. Turning to this clone: The sample contains more than one DNA sequence encoding this CDR3.

The material sequenced was PBMCs. This receptor was obtained from a woman aged 25 to 45 in good health and CMV-seronegative.

CDR3 sequence (DNA): TGTGCCAGCAGCCCCCGGGACTCTAACACCGGGGAGCTGTTTTTT. This translates into CASSPRDSNTGELFF. The chain has TRBV9 and TRBJ2-2; D may be TRBD2 (6 bases). The CDR3 contains 15 residues. V shed 4 bases and J shed 2 bases, with 12 bases lying between them. Germline CDR1 reads SGDLS; CDR2 reads YYNGEE.